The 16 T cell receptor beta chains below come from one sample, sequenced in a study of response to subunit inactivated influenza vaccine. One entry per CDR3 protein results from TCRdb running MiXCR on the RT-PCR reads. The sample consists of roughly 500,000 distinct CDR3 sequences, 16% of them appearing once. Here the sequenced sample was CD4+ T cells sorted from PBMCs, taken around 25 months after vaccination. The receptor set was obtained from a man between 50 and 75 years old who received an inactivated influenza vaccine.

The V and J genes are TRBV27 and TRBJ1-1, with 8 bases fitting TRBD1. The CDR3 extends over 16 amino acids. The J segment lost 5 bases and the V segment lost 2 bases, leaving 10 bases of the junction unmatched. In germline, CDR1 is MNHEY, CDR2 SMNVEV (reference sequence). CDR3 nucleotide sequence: TGTGCCAGCAGTTTAGGACTCAGGGGGCCTGGGACTGAAGCTTTCTTT. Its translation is CASSLGLRGPGTEAFF.

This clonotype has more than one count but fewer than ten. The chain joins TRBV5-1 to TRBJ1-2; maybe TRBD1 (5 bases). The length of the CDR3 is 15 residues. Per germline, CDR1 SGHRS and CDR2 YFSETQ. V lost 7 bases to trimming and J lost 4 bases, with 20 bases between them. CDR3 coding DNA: TGCGCCAGCCCTAATGGGGGGGGTGTAAGCTATGGCTACACCTTC. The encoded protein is CASPNGGGVSYGYTF. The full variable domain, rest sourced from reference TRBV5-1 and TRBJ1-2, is KAGVTQTPRYLIKTRGQQVTLSCSPISGHRSVSWYQQTPGQGLQFLFEYFSETQRNKGNFPGRFSGRQFSNSRSEMNVSTLELGDSALYLCASPNGGGVSYGYTFGSGTRLTVV.

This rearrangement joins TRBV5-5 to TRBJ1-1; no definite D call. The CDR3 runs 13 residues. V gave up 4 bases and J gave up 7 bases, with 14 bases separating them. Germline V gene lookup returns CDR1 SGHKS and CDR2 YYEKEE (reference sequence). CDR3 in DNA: TGTGCCAGCAGCCCCACCGCGGCGGGTGAAGCTTTCTTT. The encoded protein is CASSPTAAGEAFF.

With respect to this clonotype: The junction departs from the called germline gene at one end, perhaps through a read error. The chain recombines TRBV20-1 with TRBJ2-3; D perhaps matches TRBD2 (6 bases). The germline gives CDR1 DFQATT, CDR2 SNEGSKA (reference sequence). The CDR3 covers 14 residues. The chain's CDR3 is CSARVGRLVDPQYF. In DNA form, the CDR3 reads TGCAGTGCTAGAGTGGGACGACTAGTAGATCCGCAGTATTTT.

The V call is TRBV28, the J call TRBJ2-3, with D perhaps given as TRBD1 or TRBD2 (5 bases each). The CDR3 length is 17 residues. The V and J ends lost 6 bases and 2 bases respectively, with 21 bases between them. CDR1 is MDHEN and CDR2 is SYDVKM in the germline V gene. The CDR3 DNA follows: TGTGCCAGCAGCCGCCTCTGGGGACCGATAAACACAGATACGCAGTATTTT. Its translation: CASSRLWGPINTDTQYF.

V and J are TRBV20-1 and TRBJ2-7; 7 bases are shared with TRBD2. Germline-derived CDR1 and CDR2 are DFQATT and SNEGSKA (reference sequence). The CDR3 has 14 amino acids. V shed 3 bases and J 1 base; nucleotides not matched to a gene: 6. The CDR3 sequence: CSARSPSGSYEQYF. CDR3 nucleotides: TGCAGTGCTAGGAGCCCTAGCGGTTCCTACGAGCAGTACTTC.

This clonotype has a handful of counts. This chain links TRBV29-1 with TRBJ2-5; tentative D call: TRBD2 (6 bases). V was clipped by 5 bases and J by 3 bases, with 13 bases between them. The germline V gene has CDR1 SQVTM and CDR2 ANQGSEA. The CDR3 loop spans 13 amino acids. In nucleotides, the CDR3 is TGCAGCGTTAGACAGTCGGGAGAAGAGACCCAGTACTTC. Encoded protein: CSVRQSGEETQYF.

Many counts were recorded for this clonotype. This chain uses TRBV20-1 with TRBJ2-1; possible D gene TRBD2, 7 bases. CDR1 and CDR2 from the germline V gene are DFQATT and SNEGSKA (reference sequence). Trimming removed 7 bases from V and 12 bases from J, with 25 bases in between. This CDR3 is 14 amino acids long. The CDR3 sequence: CSVPKAGAKWWQFF. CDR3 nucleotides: TGCAGTGTGCCCAAGGCGGGGGCCAAATGGTGGCAGTTCTTC.

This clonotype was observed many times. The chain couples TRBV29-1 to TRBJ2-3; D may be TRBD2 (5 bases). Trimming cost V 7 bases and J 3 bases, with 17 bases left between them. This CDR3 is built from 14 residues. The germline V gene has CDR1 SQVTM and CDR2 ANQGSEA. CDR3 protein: CSATRASGTDTQYF. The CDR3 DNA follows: TGCAGCGCCACGAGGGCGTCCGGGACAGATACGCAGTATTTT.

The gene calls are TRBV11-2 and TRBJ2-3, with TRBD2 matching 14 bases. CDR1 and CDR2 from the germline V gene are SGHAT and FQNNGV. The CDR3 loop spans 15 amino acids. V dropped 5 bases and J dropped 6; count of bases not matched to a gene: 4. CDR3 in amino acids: CASSPTSGRADTQYF. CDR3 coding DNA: TGTGCCAGCAGCCCGACTAGCGGGAGGGCTGATACGCAGTATTTT.

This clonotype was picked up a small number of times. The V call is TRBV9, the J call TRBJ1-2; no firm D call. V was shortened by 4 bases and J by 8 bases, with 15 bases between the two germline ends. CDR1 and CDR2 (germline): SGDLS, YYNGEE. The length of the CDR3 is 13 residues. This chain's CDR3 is CASSPGVLEGYTF. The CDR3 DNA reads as TGTGCCAGCAGCCCCGGGGTCTTAGAAGGCTACACCTTC.

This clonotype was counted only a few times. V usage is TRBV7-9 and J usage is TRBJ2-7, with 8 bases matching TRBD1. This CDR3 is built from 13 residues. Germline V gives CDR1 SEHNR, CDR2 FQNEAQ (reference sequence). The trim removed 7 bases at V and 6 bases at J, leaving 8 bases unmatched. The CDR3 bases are TGTGCCAGCACCCCCCAGACAGGGGCCGAGCAGTACTTC. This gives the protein CASTPQTGAEQYF.

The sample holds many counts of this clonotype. CDR3: CAISDTSVAGELFF. The CDR3 nucleotides read TGTGCCATCAGTGATACTAGCGTCGCCGGGGAGCTGTTTTTT. The chain links TRBV10-3 to TRBJ2-2; the match to TRBD2 covers 7 bases. Germline V gene lookup returns CDR1 ENHRY and CDR2 SYGVKD. Trimming took 3 bases from V and 6 from J; bases not matched to a gene: 4. The CDR3 has 14 amino acids.

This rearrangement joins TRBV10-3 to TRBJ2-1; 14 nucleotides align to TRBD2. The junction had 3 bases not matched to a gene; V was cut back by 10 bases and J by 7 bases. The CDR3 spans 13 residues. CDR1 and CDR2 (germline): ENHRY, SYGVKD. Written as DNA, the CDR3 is TGTGCCACGGGACTAGCGGGAGATAATGAGCAGTTCTTC. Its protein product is CATGLAGDNEQFF.

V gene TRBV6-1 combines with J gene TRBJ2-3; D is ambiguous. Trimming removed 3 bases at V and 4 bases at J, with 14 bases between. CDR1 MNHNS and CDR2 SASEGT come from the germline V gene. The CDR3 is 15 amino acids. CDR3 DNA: TGTGCCAGCAGTGACCGACGACCGTCTCCAGATACGCAGTATTTT. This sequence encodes CASSDRRPSPDTQYF.

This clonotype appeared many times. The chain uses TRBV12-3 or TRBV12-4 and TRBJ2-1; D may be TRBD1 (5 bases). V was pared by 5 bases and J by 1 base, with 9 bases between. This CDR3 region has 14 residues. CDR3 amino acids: CASSRRQSYNEQFF. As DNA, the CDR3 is TGTGCCAGCAGTCGACGACAGTCCTACAATGAGCAGTTCTTC.